A single sample is the source of the 21 T cell receptor beta chains below, sequenced in a study of blood T cell repertoires in COVID-19. Generated by immunoSEQ multiplex PCR, the TCRdb table keeps only in-frame clones and is missing some. The sample has 350,000 or so clones, roughly nine tenths seen once. The specimen sequenced was PBMCs or T cells enriched from blood (not recorded which). All receptors derive from a woman under 40 who had recovered from COVID-19.

This clone was observed a single time. This chain connects TRBV3-1 (or the pseudogene TRBV3-2) to TRBJ2-7; 7 bases match TRBD1. The germline V gene encodes CDR1 LGHDT and CDR2 YNNKEL (reference sequence). V lost 4 bases to trimming and J lost 4 bases; unmatched junction nucleotides: 10. This CDR3 region has 15 residues. CDR3 residues: CASSRGTGTVYEQYF. CDR3 nucleotides: TGTGCCAGCAGCCGAGGGACCGGGACAGTATACGAGCAGTACTTC.

The chain joins TRBV10-3 to TRBJ1-5; D is perhaps TRBD1 (6 bases). Between the trimmed V and J ends, which lost 4 bases and 1 base, there was a span of 11 bases. Germline lookup yields CDR1 ENHRY and CDR2 SYGVKD. This CDR3 contains 15 residues. CDR3 DNA: TGTGCCATCAGTGGGGCAGGGGAGAGCAATCAGCCCCAGCATTTT. Its protein is CAISGAGESNQPQHF.

The gene calls are TRBV19 and TRBJ2-3, with 7 bases that match TRBD2. The CDR3 is made up of 16 amino acids. V lost 5 bases to trimming and J lost 7 bases; unmatched junction nucleotides: 15. Germline loops: CDR1 LNHDA, CDR2 SQIVND (reference sequence). The CDR3 here is CASSDRAGVDRYTQYF. The DNA of the CDR3 is TGTGCCAGTAGTGATCGGGCGGGGGTCGACAGATATACGCAGTATTTT. Looking up the rest from reference TRBV19 and TRBJ2-3 gives the full variable domain: DGGITQSPKYLFRKEGQNVTLSCEQNLNHDAMYWYRQDPGQGLRLIYYSQIVNDFQKGDIAEGYSVSREKKESFPLTVTSAQKNPTAFYLCASSDRAGVDRYTQYFGPGTRLTVL.

This clone was seen a handful of times. The gene calls are TRBV9 and TRBJ2-7; weak D call: TRBD1 (6 bases). V lost 0 bases to trimming and J lost 0 bases, with 13 bases between them. This CDR3 has 16 residues. The germline V gene has CDR1 SGDLS and CDR2 YYNGEE. The CDR3 sequence: CASSVGFTGTSYEQYF. The CDR3 nucleotides read TGTGCCAGCAGCGTAGGATTCACAGGGACCTCCTACGAGCAGTACTTC.

The genes are TRBV13 and TRBJ1-2; TRBD1 agrees at 8 bases. Germline V gives CDR1 PRHDT, CDR2 FYEKMQ (reference sequence). This CDR3 contains 15 residues. With 5 bases clipped from V and 1 base from J, the junction kept 6 bases outside the gene matches. This CDR3 reads CASSPEGQGNYGYTF. In DNA form, the CDR3 reads TGTGCCAGCAGCCCCGAAGGACAGGGTAACTATGGCTACACCTTC.

This chain links TRBV19 with TRBJ1-5; D not certain. Trimming shortened V by 6 bases and J by 0 bases, and 12 bases separated the two germline ends. Germline loops: CDR1 LNHDA, CDR2 SQIVND (reference sequence). This CDR3 has 15 residues. The chain's CDR3 is CASRWSDNSNQPQHF. CDR3 DNA: TGTGCCAGTAGATGGAGTGATAATAGCAATCAGCCCCAGCATTTT.

This clone is a singleton in its sample. The chain carries TRBV11-2 and TRBJ2-7, with 8 bases matching TRBD1. The ends lost 2 bases at V and 5 bases at J; junction bases unmatched: 2. This CDR3 spans 13 amino acids. Germline V gene lookup returns CDR1 SGHAT and CDR2 FQNNGV. The CDR3 nucleotides are TGTGCCAGCAGCTTAACAGGGGGAAACGAGCAGTACTTC. This translates into CASSLTGGNEQYF.

This clone was observed a single time. The CDR3 spells CASSLDLTSSYNSPLHF. DNA for the CDR3: TGTGCCAGCAGCTTAGATCTGACTAGCTCCTATAATTCACCCCTCCACTTT. V usage is TRBV11-2 and J usage is TRBJ1-6, with no clear D. Per the germline V gene, CDR1 is SGHAT and CDR2 is FQNNGV. Trimming cost V 0 bases and J 0 bases, with 9 bases left between them. The CDR3 has 17 residues.

This clone was counted a few times. The chain is built from TRBV2 and TRBJ1-5; 8 nucleotides agree with TRBD1. Looked up from germline, CDR1 is SNHLY and CDR2 is FYNNEI. After removal of 2 bases from V and 7 bases from J, the junction contained 7 bases not matched to a gene. The CDR3 sequence is 15 residues long. CDR3 residues: CASSETGGGGQPQHF. Written as DNA, the CDR3 is TGTGCCAGCAGTGAAACAGGGGGGGGCGGCCAGCCCCAGCATTTT.

This chain connects TRBV4-1 to TRBJ2-5, with 7 bases lining up with TRBD1. Germline loops: CDR1 MGHRA, CDR2 YSYEKL. This CDR3 has 19 amino acids. With 2 bases clipped from V and 0 bases from J, the junction kept 15 bases outside the gene matches. The CDR3, as DNA: TGCGCCAGCAGCCAACTACCGGGACAGTCAAGGGAGTACCAAGAGACCCAGTACTTC. It encodes CASSQLPGQSREYQETQYF.

This chain connects TRBV4-1 to TRBJ1-1; 10 positions match TRBD1. Germline assignment: CDR1 MGHRA and CDR2 YSYEKL. This CDR3 is built from 18 residues. J lost 0 bases, V lost 1 base, and 8 bases had no gene match. The CDR3 bases are TGCGCCAGCAGCCAAGCCCCAGACAGGGGGCACGTGAACACTGAAGCTTTCTTT. It specifies CASSQAPDRGHVNTEAFF.

The V and J genes are TRBV30 and TRBJ2-1; TRBD1 aligns across 9 bases. The V segment lost 4 bases and the J segment 6 bases; nucleotides outside the gene matches: 4. The CDR3 runs to 13 residues. Germline loops: CDR1 GTSNPN, CDR2 SVGIG (reference sequence). The chain's CDR3 is CAWNGQGSNEQFF. CDR3 DNA sequence: TGTGCCTGGAACGGACAGGGGAGCAATGAGCAGTTCTTC. Combining the CDR3 with reference TRBV30 and TRBJ2-1 gives the whole variable domain SQTIHQWPATLVQPVGSPLSLECTVEGTSNPNLYWYRQAAGRGLQLLFYSVGIGQISSEVPQNLSASRPQDRQFILSSKKLLLSDSGFYLCAWNGQGSNEQFFGPGTRLTVL.

The chain is built from TRBV6-5 and TRBJ1-5; no reliable D call. In germline, CDR1 is MNHEY, CDR2 SVGAGI. The CDR3 is 13 residues long. The ends were cut back, 6 bases at V and 3 bases at J, with 9 bases in the middle. CDR3 protein: CASRPQVNQPQHF. The CDR3 DNA sequence: TGTGCCAGCAGACCCCAGGTCAATCAGCCCCAGCATTTT.

The chain is built from TRBV2 and TRBJ2-7, with 11 bases lining up with TRBD1. The CDR3 is made up of 16 amino acids. J was trimmed by 6 bases and V by 2 bases; bases with no gene match: 9. Germline CDR1 SNHLY, CDR2 FYNNEI. The CDR3 coding sequence is TGTGCCAGCAGTGAACGATGGACAGGGGGCGTGGGCGAGCAGTACTTC. Translating gives CASSERWTGGVGEQYF.

The chain couples TRBV6-5 to TRBJ1-4, with a possible D match to TRBD1 (6 bases). From germline, CDR1 is MNHEY and CDR2 SVGAGI. The CDR3 has 14 amino acids. V shed 6 bases and J shed 8 bases, with 16 bases lying between them. The CDR3 loop is CASSLTGTIEKLFF. In DNA, the CDR3 is TGTGCCAGCAGCCTAACCGGGACAATCGAAAAACTGTTTTTT.

This chain uses TRBV28 with TRBJ1-2; 8 bases fit TRBD1. With 3 bases clipped from V and 4 bases from J, the junction kept 7 bases outside the gene matches. CDR1 is MDHEN, CDR2 SYDVKM, per germline. The CDR3 contains 15 residues. CDR3 coding DNA: TGTGCCAGCAGTTTGGGCAGGGGGCGAGTCTATGGCTACACCTTC. It translates to CASSLGRGRVYGYTF.

The rearrangement uses TRBV11-2 and TRBJ1-5; no definite D call. Germline V gene lookup returns CDR1 SGHAT and CDR2 FQNNGV. CDR3 length equals 13 residues. Trimming pared 5 bases from V and 5 bases from J, leaving 10 bases between. The CDR3 sequence is CASSHGSDQPQHF. The DNA of the CDR3 is TGTGCCAGCAGCCACGGGTCCGATCAGCCCCAGCATTTT.

The chain is built from TRBV6-2 or TRBV6-3 and TRBJ2-3, with 7 bases that match TRBD2. The germline gives CDR1 MNHEY, CDR2 SVGEGT. This CDR3 comprises 18 residues. Germline trimming cut 0 bases from V and 0 bases from J; bases unmatched to any gene: 9. This chain's CDR3 is CASSYSFRLAGSTDTQYF. The CDR3 DNA sequence: TGTGCCAGCAGTTACTCTTTCCGACTAGCAGGAAGCACAGATACGCAGTATTTT.

This chain connects TRBV7-8 to TRBJ2-2; possibly TRBD1 for D (5 bases). The V gene's germline CDR1 is SGHVS and CDR2 FQNEAQ. The V end was cut by 0 bases, the J end by 1 base, with 9 bases between. The CDR3 consists of 16 residues. The CDR3 is CASSLASRGNTGELFF. In nucleotides, the CDR3 is TGTGCCAGCAGCTTAGCGTCTAGGGGGAACACCGGGGAGCTGTTTTTT.

This sequence joins TRBV25-1 and TRBJ2-1; 8 nucleotides align to TRBD1. The CDR3 is 16 amino acids. Germline V gene lookup returns CDR1 MGHDK and CDR2 SYGVNS. The V and J ends lost 0 bases and 5 bases, in that order; junction bases with no gene match: 6. The CDR3 DNA reads TGTGCCAGCAGTGAATACTGGACAGGGAGCAACAATGAGCAGTTCTTC. Residues: CASSEYWTGSNNEQFF.

The rearrangement links TRBV6-5 to TRBJ2-2; 11 bases are a match to TRBD1. Germline values: CDR1 MNHEY, CDR2 SVGAGI. The CDR3 has 14 amino acids. The V gene end was trimmed by 8 bases and the J gene end by 3 bases; junction bases not matched to a gene: 2. The CDR3 DNA sequence: TGTGCCAGCGGGGACAGGGGGGACACCGGGGAGCTGTTTTTT. Residues: CASGDRGDTGELFF.